This T cell receptor beta chain was sequenced in a study of OX40 agonist ivuxolimab in advanced cancers. The study in broad terms: Ivuxolimab, which targeted the costimulatory receptor OX40 (CD134), was an agonistic, fully human IgG2 monoclonal antibody. Intravenous ivuxolimab was administered to patients every 2 weeks at six dose levels: 0.01, 0.1, 0.3, 1.5, 3 and 10 mg/kg. Among the 50 to 55 dose-escalation patients, approximately 20 had hepatocellular carcinoma, around 15 melanoma, 9 renal cell carcinoma and 9 head and neck cancer. In the dose-escalation cohort, approximately 82% of patients were male, and the mean age was approximately 60 years, with a range of about 23 to 90. Patients were allowed to have had prior anti-PD-1, anti-PD-L1 or anti-CTLA-4 therapy, and 30% to 50% of the dose-escalation patients had previously received checkpoint inhibitors. Three dose-escalation patients achieved partial responses, one with hepatocellular carcinoma and two with cutaneous melanoma. The purpose of peripheral TCRbeta sequencing was to test whether ivuxolimab changed TCR sequence diversity and led to clonal T-cell expansion. The paper covers the monotherapy dose-escalation part of the phase I ivuxolimab trial, which included N ≈ 50 patients.

The trial excluded patients who had a history of autoimmune disease or were on systemic immunosuppression. Peripheral blood for TCR sequencing was drawn from every dose cohort at baseline, at cycle 4 day 1 and at cycle 7 day 1. The samples were drawn from a first-in-human, open-label, multicenter phase I dose-escalation trial of ivuxolimab. Adults with locally advanced or metastatic melanoma, renal cell carcinoma, hepatocellular carcinoma or head and neck squamous cell carcinoma were enrolled in the trial. CD4+ and CD8+ T cells were sorted separately from peripheral blood before TCR sequencing. Genomic DNA was extracted from sorted cells for sequencing of the TCRbeta CDR3 region. The immunoSEQ Assay was used for sequencing of TCRbeta CDR3 regions. In its TCRdb copy, this immuneACCESS table keeps in-frame sequences only and misses some clones. Where compared with another copy, unresolved V genes explain less than half of these, and the others have no known cause. The sample table records roughly 70,000 clones; 80% to 90% of these occur just once. 0.65% to 0.9% of the sample is held by the ten biggest clonotypes.

The CDR3 sequence holds 14 residues, the cysteine and phenylalanine included. Only CDR3 DNA remains: 42 bases, in frame from the first base. According to the germline V gene (reference sequence), CDR1 reads GTSNPN and CDR2 reads SVGIG. The junction shows trimming of 0 bases on V and 4 bases on J, plus 12 bases between the germline ends. Concerning this clone: Its cognate antigen has yet to be identified. No per-base quality is available; no much larger clone lies one base away.

On the study overall, not on this receptor specifically: Low levels of normalized T-cell clonal expansion were also shown by some nonresponding patients. After ivuxolimab, expanded clones were on average more numerous among CD8+ T cells than among CD4+ T cells. In the 0.1-3.0 mg/kg groups, partial responders were among the patients with the lowest normalized peripheral clonal expansion, particularly in CD8+ T cells. Antigen specificity was not determined for the clonally expanded peripheral T cells. At doses of 0.1 to 3.0 mg/kg, clonal expansion of both CD4+ and CD8+ T cells in blood was seen between baseline and week 6.

Sequenced material: CD4+ or CD8+ T cells sorted from blood, taken in a trial of the OX40 agonist ivuxolimab. The sequence came from an adult with an advanced solid tumor such as melanoma, head and neck, liver or kidney cancer. The chain is encoded by TRBV30 joined to TRBJ2-5; the D call could be TRBD1 or TRBD2, with each sharing 5 bases. CDR3 protein: CAWSVPRGAETQYF. The nucleotide sequence is TGTGCCTGGAGTGTACCCCGAGGGGCAGAGACCCAGTACTTC.